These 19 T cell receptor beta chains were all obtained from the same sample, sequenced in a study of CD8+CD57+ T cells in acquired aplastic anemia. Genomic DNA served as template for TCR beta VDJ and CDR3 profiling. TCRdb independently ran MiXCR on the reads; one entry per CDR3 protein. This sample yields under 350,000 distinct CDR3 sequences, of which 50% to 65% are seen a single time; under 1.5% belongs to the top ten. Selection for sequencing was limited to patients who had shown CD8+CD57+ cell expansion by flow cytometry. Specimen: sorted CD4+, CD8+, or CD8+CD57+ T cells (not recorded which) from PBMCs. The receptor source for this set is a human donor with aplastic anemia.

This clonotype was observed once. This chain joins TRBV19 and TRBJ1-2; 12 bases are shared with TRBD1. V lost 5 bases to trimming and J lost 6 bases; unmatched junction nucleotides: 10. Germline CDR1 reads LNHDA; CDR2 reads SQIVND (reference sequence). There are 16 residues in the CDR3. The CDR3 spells CASSSTTGQGANGYTF. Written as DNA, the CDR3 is TGTGCCAGTAGTTCCACCACGGGACAGGGGGCTAATGGCTACACCTTC.

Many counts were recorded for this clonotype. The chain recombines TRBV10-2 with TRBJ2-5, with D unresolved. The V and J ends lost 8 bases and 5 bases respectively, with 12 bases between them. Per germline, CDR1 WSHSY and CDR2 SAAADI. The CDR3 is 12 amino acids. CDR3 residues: CASGNRVETQYF. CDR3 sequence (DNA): TGCGCCAGCGGGAATAGAGTCGAGACCCAGTACTTC.

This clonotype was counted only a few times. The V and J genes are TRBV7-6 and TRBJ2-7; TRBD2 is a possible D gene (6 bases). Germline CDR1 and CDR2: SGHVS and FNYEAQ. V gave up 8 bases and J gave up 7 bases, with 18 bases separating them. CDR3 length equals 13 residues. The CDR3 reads CASAPTGVEEQYF. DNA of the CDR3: TGTGCCAGCGCGCCGACGGGGGTCGAGGAGCAGTACTTC.

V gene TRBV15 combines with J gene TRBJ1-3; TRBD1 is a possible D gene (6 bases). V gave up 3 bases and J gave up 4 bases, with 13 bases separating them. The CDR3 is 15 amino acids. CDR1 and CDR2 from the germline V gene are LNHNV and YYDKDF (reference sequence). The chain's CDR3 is CATSRRGGGGNTIYF. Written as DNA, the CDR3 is TGTGCCACCAGCAGGCGGGGAGGGGGAGGAAACACCATATATTTT.

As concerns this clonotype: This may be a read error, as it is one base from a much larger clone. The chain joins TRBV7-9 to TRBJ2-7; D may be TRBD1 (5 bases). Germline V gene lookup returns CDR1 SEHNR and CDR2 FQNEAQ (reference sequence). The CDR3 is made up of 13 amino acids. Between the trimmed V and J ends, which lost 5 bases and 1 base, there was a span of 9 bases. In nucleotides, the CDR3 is TGTGCCAGCAGCCCGACAGTGTCCTACGAGCAGTACTTC. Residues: CASSPTVSYEQYF.

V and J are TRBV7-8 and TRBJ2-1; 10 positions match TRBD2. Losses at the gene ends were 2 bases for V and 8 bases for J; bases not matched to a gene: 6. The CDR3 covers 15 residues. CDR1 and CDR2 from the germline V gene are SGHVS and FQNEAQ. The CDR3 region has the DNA TGTGCCAGCAGCTTACTAGCGGGAGTTCTCTATGAGCAGTTCTTC. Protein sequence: CASSLLAGVLYEQFF.

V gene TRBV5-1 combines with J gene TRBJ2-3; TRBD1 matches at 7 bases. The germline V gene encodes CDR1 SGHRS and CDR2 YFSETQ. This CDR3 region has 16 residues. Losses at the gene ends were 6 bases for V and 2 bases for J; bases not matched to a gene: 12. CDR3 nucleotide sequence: TGCGCCAGCAACCCACAGGGACAGTTTGCCACAGATACGCAGTATTTT. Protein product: CASNPQGQFATDTQYF.

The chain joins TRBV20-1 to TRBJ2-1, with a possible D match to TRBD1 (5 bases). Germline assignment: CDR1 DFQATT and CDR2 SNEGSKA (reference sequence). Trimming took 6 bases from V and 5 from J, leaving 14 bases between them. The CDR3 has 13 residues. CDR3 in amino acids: CSAKMGRHNEQFF. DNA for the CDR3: TGCAGTGCCAAAATGGGGCGTCACAATGAGCAGTTCTTC.

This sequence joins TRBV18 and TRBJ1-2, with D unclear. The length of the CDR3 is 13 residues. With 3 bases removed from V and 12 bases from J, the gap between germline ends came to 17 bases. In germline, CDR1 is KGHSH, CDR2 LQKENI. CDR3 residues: CASSPKREEGNTF. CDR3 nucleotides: TGTGCCAGCTCACCTAAGAGGGAGGAAGGAAACACCTTC.

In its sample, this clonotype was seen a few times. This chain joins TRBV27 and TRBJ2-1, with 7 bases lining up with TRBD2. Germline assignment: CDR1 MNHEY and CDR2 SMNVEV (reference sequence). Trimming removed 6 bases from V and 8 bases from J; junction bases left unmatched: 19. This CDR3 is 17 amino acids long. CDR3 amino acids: CASRRRPRLASEYEQFF. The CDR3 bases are TGTGCCAGCAGGCGCCGACCGAGACTAGCTAGCGAATATGAGCAGTTCTTC.

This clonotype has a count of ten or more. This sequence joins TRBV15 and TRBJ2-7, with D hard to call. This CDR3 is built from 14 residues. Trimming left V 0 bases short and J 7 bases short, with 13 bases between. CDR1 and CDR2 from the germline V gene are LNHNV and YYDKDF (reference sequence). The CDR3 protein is CATSRDIEAAEQYF. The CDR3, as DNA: TGTGCCACCAGCAGAGATATTGAGGCGGCTGAGCAGTACTTC.

DNA for the CDR3: TGCGCCAGCAGCCAGGGACAGGGGGTAGTAGATACGCAGTATTTT. Residues: CASSQGQGVVDTQYF. The V call is TRBV5-1, the J call TRBJ2-3, with 11 bases identical to TRBD1. Trimming at V came to 4 bases and at J to 5 bases, leaving 6 bases not matched to a gene. CDR1 is SGHRS, CDR2 YFSETQ, per germline. The length of the CDR3 is 15 residues.

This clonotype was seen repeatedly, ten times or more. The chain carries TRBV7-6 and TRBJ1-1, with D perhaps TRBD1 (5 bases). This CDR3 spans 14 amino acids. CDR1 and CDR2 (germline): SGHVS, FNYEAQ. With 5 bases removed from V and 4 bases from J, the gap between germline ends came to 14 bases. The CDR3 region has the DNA TGTGCCAGCAGCCCGTTCGGGGGGAGCACTGAAGCTTTCTTT. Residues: CASSPFGGSTEAFF.

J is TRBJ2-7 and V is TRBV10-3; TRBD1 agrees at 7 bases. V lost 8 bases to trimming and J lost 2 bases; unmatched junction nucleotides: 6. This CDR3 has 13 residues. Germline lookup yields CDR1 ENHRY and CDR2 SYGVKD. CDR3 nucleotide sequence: TGTGCCATCGAGTCAGGGGGAACCTACGAGCAGTACTTC. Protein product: CAIESGGTYEQYF.

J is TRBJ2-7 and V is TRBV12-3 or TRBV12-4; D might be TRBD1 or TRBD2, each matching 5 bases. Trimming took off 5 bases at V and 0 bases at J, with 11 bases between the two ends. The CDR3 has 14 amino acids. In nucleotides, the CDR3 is TGTGCCAGCAGTGGGGGAGCTAGCTCCTACGAGCAGTACTTC. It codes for CASSGGASSYEQYF.

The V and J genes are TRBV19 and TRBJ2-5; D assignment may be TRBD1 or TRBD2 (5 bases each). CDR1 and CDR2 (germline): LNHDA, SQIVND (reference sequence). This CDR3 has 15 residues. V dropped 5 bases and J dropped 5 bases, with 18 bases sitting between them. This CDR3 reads CASSSQSTGGETQYF. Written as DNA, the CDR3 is TGTGCCAGTAGTTCTCAAAGCACAGGCGGGGAGACCCAGTACTTC.

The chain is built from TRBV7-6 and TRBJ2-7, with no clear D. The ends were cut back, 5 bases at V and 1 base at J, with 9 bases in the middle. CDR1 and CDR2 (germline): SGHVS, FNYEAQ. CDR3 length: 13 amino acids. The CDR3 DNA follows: TGTGCCAGCAGCCCCCAAGAATCCTACGAGCAGTACTTC. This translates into CASSPQESYEQYF.

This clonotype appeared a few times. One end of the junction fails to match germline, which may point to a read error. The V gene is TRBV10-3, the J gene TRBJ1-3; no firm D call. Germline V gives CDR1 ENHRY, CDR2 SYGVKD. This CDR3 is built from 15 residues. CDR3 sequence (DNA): TGTGCCAGCAGTTACGGGTCTGGACGGGGAAACACCATATATTTT. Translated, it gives CASSYGSGRGNTIYF.

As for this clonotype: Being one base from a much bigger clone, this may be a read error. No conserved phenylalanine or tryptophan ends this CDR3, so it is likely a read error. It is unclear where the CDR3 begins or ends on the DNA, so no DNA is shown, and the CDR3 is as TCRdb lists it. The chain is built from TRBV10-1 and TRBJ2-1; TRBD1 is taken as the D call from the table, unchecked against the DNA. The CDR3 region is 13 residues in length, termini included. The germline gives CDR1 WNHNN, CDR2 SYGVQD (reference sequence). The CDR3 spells CASSEGHYNEQLL.